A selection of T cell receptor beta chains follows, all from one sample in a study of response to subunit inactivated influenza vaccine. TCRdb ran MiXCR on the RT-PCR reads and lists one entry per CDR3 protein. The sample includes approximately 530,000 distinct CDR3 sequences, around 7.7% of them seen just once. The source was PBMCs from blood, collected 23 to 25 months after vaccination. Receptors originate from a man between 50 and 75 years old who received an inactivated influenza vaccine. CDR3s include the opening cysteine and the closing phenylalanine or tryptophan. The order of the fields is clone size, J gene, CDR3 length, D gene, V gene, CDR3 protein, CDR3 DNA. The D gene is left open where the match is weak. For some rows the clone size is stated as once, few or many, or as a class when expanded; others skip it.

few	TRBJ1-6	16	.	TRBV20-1	CSARQLGPPINSPLHF	TGCAGTGCTAGACAACTGGGACCGCCAATCAATTCACCCCTCCACTTT
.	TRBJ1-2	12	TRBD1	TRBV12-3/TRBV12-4	CASGQGEGGYTF	TGTGCCAGCGGACAGGGAGAAGGGGGCTACACCTTC
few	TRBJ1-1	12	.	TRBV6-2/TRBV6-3	CASTQGNGEAFF	TGTGCCAGCACCCAGGGGAACGGTGAAGCTTTCTTT
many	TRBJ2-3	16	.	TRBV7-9	CASSFGSGGSTDTQYF	TGTGCCAGCAGCTTCGGTAGCGGAGGGAGCACAGATACGCAGTATTTT
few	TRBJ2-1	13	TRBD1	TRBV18	CASSGLRGGEQFF	TGTGCCAGCTCTGGACTCCGAGGGGGCGAGCAGTTCTTC
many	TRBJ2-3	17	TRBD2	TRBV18	CASSPGLAGVITDTQYF	TGTGCCAGCTCACCCGGACTAGCGGGAGTCATCACAGATACGCAGTATTTT
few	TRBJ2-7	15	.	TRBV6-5	CASSYRGTPIYEQYF	TGTGCCAGCAGTTACAGGGGGACACCCATCTACGAGCAGTACTTC
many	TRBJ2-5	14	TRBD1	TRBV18	CASSPRGQQETQYF	TGTGCCAGCTCACCACGGGGACAGCAAGAGACCCAGTACTTC
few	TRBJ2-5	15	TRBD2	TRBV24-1	CATSDPGLAGETQYF	TGTGCCACCAGTGATCCGGGACTAGCGGGGGAGACCCAGTACTTC
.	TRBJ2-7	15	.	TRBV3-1	CASSQGLLGIYEQYF	TGTGCCAGCAGTCAGGGACTGCTGGGGATCTACGAGCAGTACTTC
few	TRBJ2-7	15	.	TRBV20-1	CSARDNTDNFYEQYF	TGCAGTGCTAGAGATAACACGGATAACTTCTACGAGCAGTACTTC
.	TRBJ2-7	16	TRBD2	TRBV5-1	CASSMGAAGGNYEQYF	TGCGCCAGCAGCATGGGGGCAGCGGGAGGGAACTACGAGCAGTACTTC
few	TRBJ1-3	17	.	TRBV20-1	CSARDSPGLSSGNTIYF	TGCAGTGCTAGAGATTCCCCAGGCCTTAGCTCTGGAAACACCATATATTTT
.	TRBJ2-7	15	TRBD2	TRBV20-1	CSVPTRASGAYEQYF	TGCAGTGTCCCGACACGGGCTAGCGGAGCCTACGAGCAGTACTTC
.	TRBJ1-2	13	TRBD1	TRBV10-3	CATKGLSGGGYTF	TGTGCCACAAAGGGTCTGTCAGGGGGCGGCTACACCTTC
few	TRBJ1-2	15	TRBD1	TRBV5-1	CASSLGDRAGYGYTF	TGCGCCAGCAGCTTGGGTGACAGGGCGGGCTATGGCTACACCTTC
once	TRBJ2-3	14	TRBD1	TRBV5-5	CASSDGTGGVTQYF	TGTGCCAGCAGCGACGGGACAGGGGGAGTTACGCAGTATTTT
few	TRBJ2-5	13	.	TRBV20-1	CSARSWEQETQYF	TGCAGTGCTAGAAGTTGGGAGCAAGAGACCCAGTACTTC
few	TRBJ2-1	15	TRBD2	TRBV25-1	CASRKREGSYNEQFF	TGTGCCAGCAGAAAGCGGGAGGGCTCCTACAATGAGCAGTTCTTC
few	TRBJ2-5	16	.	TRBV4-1	CASSQVAGRYQETQYF	TGCGCCAGCAGCCAAGTGGCGGGGCGGTACCAAGAGACCCAGTACTTC
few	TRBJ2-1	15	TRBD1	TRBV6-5	CASSYGTGDYNEQFF	TGTGCCAGCAGTTACGGGACAGGGGACTACAATGAGCAGTTCTTC
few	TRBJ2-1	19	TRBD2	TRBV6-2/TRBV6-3	CASSYSLWPSGVRAHEQFF	TGTGCCAGCAGTTACTCGTTGTGGCCTAGCGGGGTGCGGGCCCATGAGCAGTTCTTC
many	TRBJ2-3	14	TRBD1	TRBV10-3	CAIQRGLDTDTQYF	TGTGCCATCCAAAGGGGGCTAGACACAGATACGCAGTATTTT
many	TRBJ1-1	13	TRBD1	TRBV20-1	CSARVTGGTEAFF	TGCAGTGCTAGGGTGACAGGGGGAACTGAAGCTTTCTTT
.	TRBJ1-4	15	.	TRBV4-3	CASSQAFATNEKLFF	TGCGCCAGCAGCCAAGCGTTTGCAACTAATGAAAAACTGTTTTTT
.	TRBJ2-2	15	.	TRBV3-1	CASSQAGSTTGELFF	TGTGCCAGCAGCCAAGCAGGATCAACCACCGGGGAGCTGTTTTTT
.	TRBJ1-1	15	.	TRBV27	CASSTKTGLRTEAFF	TGTGCCAGCAGCACAAAAACAGGCCTTAGGACTGAAGCTTTCTTT
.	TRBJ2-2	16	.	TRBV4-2	CASSLLGTLNTGELFF	TGTGCCAGCAGCCTCCTCGGGACTTTAAACACCGGGGAGCTGTTTTTT
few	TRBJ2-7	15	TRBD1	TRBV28	CASRRTGRSSYEQYF	TGTGCCAGCAGACGGACAGGGAGGTCATCGTACGAGCAGTACTTC
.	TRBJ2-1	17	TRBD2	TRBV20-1	CSARPSGGAGSYNEQFF	TGCAGTGCTAGACCTAGCGGGGGGGCCGGCTCCTACAATGAGCAGTTCTTC
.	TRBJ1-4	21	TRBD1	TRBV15	CATSRDLGWTGVNATNEKLFF	TGTGCCACCAGCAGAGATTTGGGATGGACAGGGGTCAATGCAACTAATGAAAAACTGTTTTTT
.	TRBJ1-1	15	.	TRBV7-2	CASSPSGPGPPPAFF	TGTGCCAGCAGCCCCAGTGGCCCGGGGCCTCCTCCGGCTTTCTTT
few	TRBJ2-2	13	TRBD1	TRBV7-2	CASSPGTVGELFF	TGTGCCAGCAGCCCAGGGACAGTCGGGGAGCTGTTTTTT
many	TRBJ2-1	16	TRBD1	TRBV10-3	CAISGSAGTGPQEQFF	TGTGCCATCAGTGGGTCGGCCGGGACAGGGCCCCAGGAGCAGTTCTTC
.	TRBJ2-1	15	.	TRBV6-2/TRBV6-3	CASSYRESSYNEQFF	TGTGCCAGCAGTTATCGGGAAAGCTCCTACAATGAGCAGTTCTTC
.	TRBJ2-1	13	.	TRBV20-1	CSARVGRNNEQFF	TGCAGTGCTAGAGTCGGAAGAAACAATGAGCAGTTCTTC
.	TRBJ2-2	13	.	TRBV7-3	CASSAAGTGELFF	TGTGCCAGCAGCGCCGCCGGCACCGGGGAGCTGTTTTTT
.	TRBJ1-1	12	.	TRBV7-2	CASSLGIAEAFF	TGTGCCAGCAGCTTAGGCATCGCTGAAGCTTTCTTT
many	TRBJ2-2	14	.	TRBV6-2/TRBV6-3	CASSTRRNTGELFF	TGTGCCAGCAGTACGAGACGGAACACCGGGGAGCTGTTTTTT
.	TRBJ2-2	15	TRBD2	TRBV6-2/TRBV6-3	CASSYRLAGAGELFF	TGTGCCAGCAGTTACCGACTAGCGGGGGCCGGGGAGCTGTTTTTT
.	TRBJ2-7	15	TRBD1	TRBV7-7	CASSLGVGTAYEQYF	TGTGCCAGCAGCTTAGGGGTTGGGACAGCCTACGAGCAGTACTTC
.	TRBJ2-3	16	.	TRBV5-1	CASSFGGGGQADTQYF	TGCGCCAGCAGCTTTGGCGGCGGGGGCCAAGCGGATACGCAGTATTTT
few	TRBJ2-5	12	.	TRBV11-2	CASSSIVETQYF	TGTGCCAGCAGCTCAATCGTCGAGACCCAGTACTTC
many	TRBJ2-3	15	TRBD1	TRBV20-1	CSARRDRGSTDTQYF	TGCAGTGCTAGAAGGGACAGGGGATCCACAGATACGCAGTATTTT
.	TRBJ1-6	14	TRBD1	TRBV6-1	CASSQGGSRTPLHF	TGTGCCAGCAGTCAGGGGGGTTCGAGGACACCCCTCCACTTT
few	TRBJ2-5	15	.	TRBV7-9	CASTSSRATKETQYF	TGTGCCAGCACCTCCAGCAGGGCCACCAAAGAGACCCAGTACTTC
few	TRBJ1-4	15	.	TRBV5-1	CASSSQSGVNEKLFF	TGCGCCAGCAGCTCGCAATCAGGAGTTAATGAAAAACTGTTTTTT
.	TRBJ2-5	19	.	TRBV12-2	CASRLEPWASGGLQETQYF	TGTGCAAGTCGCTTAGAACCCTGGGCTAGCGGGGGGCTGCAAGAGACCCAGTACTTC
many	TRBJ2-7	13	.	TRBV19	CASSIRDTYEQYF	TGTGCCAGTAGTATAAGGGATACCTACGAGCAGTACTTC
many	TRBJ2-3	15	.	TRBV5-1	CASSLPDLGTDTQYF	TGCGCCAGCAGCTTGCCAGATCTCGGCACAGATACGCAGTATTTT
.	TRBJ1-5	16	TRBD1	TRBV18	CASSQGARAANQPQHF	TGTGCCAGCTCACAGGGGGCGCGGGCTGCCAATCAGCCCCAGCATTTT
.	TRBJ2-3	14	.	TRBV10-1	CATARDPTTDTQYF	TGCGCCACTGCCCGGGACCCTACCACAGATACGCAGTATTTT
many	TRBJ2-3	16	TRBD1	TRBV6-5	CASSYLWTGDTDTQYF	TGTGCCAGCAGTTACCTGTGGACAGGGGACACAGATACGCAGTATTTT
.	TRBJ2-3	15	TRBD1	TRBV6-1	CASRVTGLFSDTQYF	TGTGCCAGCAGGGTGACAGGGCTATTCTCAGATACGCAGTATTTT
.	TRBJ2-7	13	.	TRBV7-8	CASSLEGKHEQYF	TGTGCCAGCAGCTTAGAGGGGAAGCACGAGCAGTACTTC
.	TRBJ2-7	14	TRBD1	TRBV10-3	CAISESGQFYEQYF	TGTGCCATCAGTGAGTCGGGACAGTTCTACGAGCAGTACTTC
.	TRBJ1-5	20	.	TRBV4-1	CASSQVPGLWRKGDNQPQHF	TGCGCCAGCAGCCAAGTCCCCGGCCTTTGGCGGAAAGGGGACAATCAGCCCCAGCATTTT